The 10 T cell receptor beta chains below were found in one sample sequenced in a study of T cell changes during pregnancy in multiple sclerosis. Generated by immunoSEQ multiplex PCR, the TCRdb table keeps only in-frame clones and is missing some. The sample lists 60,000 to 85,000 clones, around 94% seen once, with about 0.6% in the top ten. The sample was peripheral blood, taken in the third trimester of pregnancy. These receptors were taken from a female donor with multiple sclerosis, enrolled in a pregnancy study.

The V call is TRBV9, the J call TRBJ2-5; 12 positions agree with TRBD2. This CDR3 contains 15 residues. CDR1 is SGDLS and CDR2 is YYNGEE in the germline V gene. Losses at the gene ends were 3 bases for V and 1 base for J; bases not matched to a gene: 1. CDR3 bases: TGTGCCAGCAGCGGGACTAGCGGGACCCAAGAGACCCAGTACTTC. Translating gives CASSGTSGTQETQYF.

The rearrangement links TRBV5-1 to TRBJ1-2; D remains unclear. Germline assignment: CDR1 SGHRS and CDR2 YFSETQ. This CDR3 comprises 12 residues. Trimming stripped 5 bases from V and 7 bases from J, with 12 bases between. The CDR3 DNA sequence: TGCGCCAGCAGAGAGCCCGGTGGTGGCTACACCTTC. It yields the protein CASREPGGGYTF.

This rearrangement joins TRBV18 to TRBJ2-3; TRBD1 agrees at 11 bases. Germline-derived CDR1 and CDR2 are KGHSH and LQKENI. This CDR3 has 15 residues. Trimming at V came to 3 bases and at J to 4 bases, leaving 3 bases not matched to a gene. The CDR3 DNA reads TGTGCCAGCTCACCTGGACAGGGGGCCCCAGATACGCAGTATTTT. Residues: CASSPGQGAPDTQYF. Using reference TRBV18 and TRBJ2-3 for the parts outside the CDR3, the full variable domain is NAGVMQNPRHLVRRRGQEARLRCSPMKGHSHVYWYRQLPEEGLKFMVYLQKENIIDESGMPKERFSAEFPKEGPSILRIQQVVRGDSAAYFCASSPGQGAPDTQYFGPGTRLTVL.

The chain carries TRBV14 and TRBJ2-7; 10 bases map to TRBD1. This CDR3 spans 20 amino acids. J lost 1 base, V lost 1 base, and 16 bases had no gene match. CDR1 and CDR2 from the germline V gene are SGHDN and FVKESK. The CDR3 bases are TGTGCCAGCAGCCAAGGTACCTTCTTTTCCCGGGACAGGGGATCCTACGAGCAGTACTTC. Translated: CASSQGTFFSRDRGSYEQYF.

V and J are TRBV7-3 and TRBJ2-3; 11 nucleotides agree with TRBD2. The CDR3 contains 17 residues. J gave up 1 base and V 3 bases, and 6 bases lay outside the gene matches. Germline V gene data show CDR1 as SGHTA and CDR2 as FQGTGA. Here the CDR3 DNA reads TGTGCCAGCAGCTTTTTAGCGGGGGGGCCTGGCACAGATACGCAGTATTTT. It yields the protein CASSFLAGGPGTDTQYF.

This sequence joins TRBV2 and TRBJ1-1; D might be TRBD1 (5 bases). This CDR3 is 16 amino acids long. V shed 3 bases and J shed 3 bases, with 17 bases lying between them. Germline-derived CDR1 and CDR2 are SNHLY and FYNNEI. This CDR3 is CASSESGFNEDTEAFF. In DNA, the CDR3 is TGTGCCAGCAGTGAGTCAGGGTTTAACGAGGACACTGAAGCTTTCTTT. Based on the CDR3 plus reference TRBV2 and TRBJ1-1, the full variable domain is EPEVTQTPSHQVTQMGQEVILRCVPISNHLYFYWYRQILGQKVEFLVSFYNNEISEKSEIFDDQFSVERPDGSNFTLKIRSTKLEDSAMYFCASSESGFNEDTEAFFGQGTRLTVV.

V usage is TRBV2 and J usage is TRBJ2-1; D may be TRBD2 (5 bases). Germline values: CDR1 SNHLY, CDR2 FYNNEI. With 8 bases removed from V and 0 bases from J, the gap between germline ends came to 11 bases. CDR3 length: 14 amino acids. Here the CDR3 reads CASLAGISYNEQFF. The CDR3, as DNA: TGTGCCAGCCTGGCCGGGATCTCCTACAATGAGCAGTTCTTC.

The chain uses TRBV9 and TRBJ2-5, with 7 bases lining up with TRBD1. Germline V gene data show CDR1 as SGDLS and CDR2 as YYNGEE. This CDR3 spans 13 amino acids. The junction had 2 bases not matched to a gene; V was cut back by 3 bases and J by 3 bases. The CDR3 sequence is CASSAGTEETQYF. In DNA, the CDR3 is TGTGCCAGCAGCGCTGGGACAGAAGAGACCCAGTACTTC.

The chain has TRBV19 and TRBJ1-2, with 12 bases aligning to TRBD1. Trimming removed 5 bases from V and 8 bases from J; junction bases left unmatched: 12. Per germline, CDR1 LNHDA and CDR2 SQIVND (reference sequence). CDR3 size: 16 residues. Here the CDR3 reads CASSHYSGTGGKGYTF. In DNA, the CDR3 is TGTGCCAGTAGTCACTACTCCGGGACAGGGGGCAAAGGCTACACCTTC.

J is TRBJ1-5 and V is TRBV5-4; 8 bases match TRBD1. The V segment lost 9 bases and the J segment 0 bases; nucleotides outside the gene matches: 11. CDR1 and CDR2 from the germline V gene are SGHNT and YYREEE (reference sequence). The CDR3 has 16 residues. This CDR3 reads CAMGSGGLNSNQPQHF. CDR3 nucleotides: TGTGCCATGGGTTCAGGGGGCCTTAATAGCAATCAGCCCCAGCATTTT.